Below, 8 T cell receptor beta chains from the same sample are listed, as sequenced in a study of T cell responses to AZD1222 COVID-19 vaccine. Sequenced by immunoSEQ multiplex PCR; TCRdb stores in-frame clones only, minus some. The repertoire includes about 140,000 clones, roughly 90% of them detected once, and just over 5.5% sits in the top ten. The material was peripheral blood, obtained on day 0 of AZD1222 vaccination. The receptors were sampled from an adult in good health.

This clone was recorded once. This chain joins TRBV6-4 and TRBJ1-4, with 9 bases aligning to TRBD1. CDR1 is MRHNA, CDR2 SNTAGT, per germline. This CDR3 has 14 residues. V was pared by 5 bases and J by 4 bases, with 2 bases of the junction left unmatched. CDR3 in DNA: TGTGCCAGCAGTCCGGGACAGGGTAATGAAAAACTGTTTTTT. It is translated as CASSPGQGNEKLFF.

The V and J genes are TRBV4-2 and TRBJ1-2; no clear D gene. The CDR3 is 14 amino acids. The V and J ends lost 1 base and 8 bases respectively, with 14 bases between them. Per the germline V gene, CDR1 is LGHNA and CDR2 is YNFKEQ. The chain's CDR3 is CASSQGGTNLGYTF. The CDR3 coding sequence is TGTGCCAGCAGCCAAGGGGGAACAAATCTAGGCTACACCTTC.

The genes are TRBV7-2 and TRBJ1-2; D is perhaps TRBD1 (6 bases). The germline CDR1 and CDR2 sequences are SGHTA and FQGNSA. The ends were cut back, 5 bases at V and 5 bases at J, with 18 bases in the middle. The CDR3 is made up of 15 amino acids. CDR3 coding DNA: TGTGCCAGCAGCCCAGGTCAGGGGATTCAATATGGCTACACCTTC. It codes for CASSPGQGIQYGYTF.

The sample holds a few counts of this clone. This chain joins TRBV6-1 and TRBJ1-2; no reliable D call. Trimming removed 1 base from V and 6 bases from J, with 6 bases in between. Looked up from germline, CDR1 is MNHNS and CDR2 is SASEGT. The CDR3 extends over 12 amino acids. The CDR3 nucleotides are TGTGCCAGCAGTGAAGGAGGGAATGGCTACACCTTC. Protein product: CASSEGGNGYTF.

The rearrangement uses TRBV23-1 and TRBJ2-5; tentatively, D is TRBD1 or TRBD2 (7 bases each). TRBV23-1 is sorted into the ORF group, with uncertain function. The CDR3 spans 17 residues. The V gene lost 3 bases and the J gene lost 5 bases, with 22 bases spanning the gap. The chain's CDR3 is CASSHPRGRGRRETQYF. For the CDR3, the DNA is TGCGCCAGCAGTCACCCCAGGGGGAGGGGGCGTCGGGAGACCCAGTACTTC.

This chain connects TRBV19 to TRBJ2-3; D not resolved. Per the germline V gene, CDR1 is LNHDA and CDR2 is SQIVND (reference sequence). V lost 3 bases and J 8 bases, leaving 12 bases between the germline ends. CDR3 length equals 13 residues. The CDR3 nucleotides read TGTGCCAGTAGTATGACGAGAGACGGTACGCAGTATTTT. As protein: CASSMTRDGTQYF. The entire variable domain, with the rest obtained from reference TRBV19 and TRBJ2-3, is as follows: DGGITQSPKYLFRKEGQNVTLSCEQNLNHDAMYWYRQDPGQGLRLIYYSQIVNDFQKGDIAEGYSVSREKKESFPLTVTSAQKNPTAFYLCASSMTRDGTQYFGPGTRLTVL.

This clone appeared a few times. The J gene is TRBJ2-7, the V gene TRBV30; no firm D call. Germline V gives CDR1 GTSNPN, CDR2 SVGIG (reference sequence). The CDR3 totals 12 residues. V dropped 0 bases and J dropped 0 bases, with 3 bases sitting between them. CDR3 coding DNA: TGTGCCTGGAGTGTATCCTCCTACGAGCAGTACTTC. Protein product: CAWSVSSYEQYF. Looking up the rest from reference TRBV30 and TRBJ2-7 gives the full variable domain: SQTIHQWPATLVQPVGSPLSLECTVEGTSNPNLYWYRQAAGRGLQLLFYSVGIGQISSEVPQNLSASRPQDRQFILSSKKLLLSDSGFYLCAWSVSSYEQYFGPGTRLTVT.

This chain connects TRBV25-1 to TRBJ2-7; D unclear. The CDR3 length is 12 residues. In germline, CDR1 is MGHDK, CDR2 SYGVNS. Deletions cut 2 bases from V and 6 bases from J, with 8 bases between. The CDR3 loop is CASSEPYGEQYF. The CDR3 DNA is TGTGCCAGCAGTGAACCATACGGCGAGCAGTACTTC.